This T cell receptor (beta chain) emerged from a study of identical twins. Whole-study results and caveats: Researchers reported excess low generation probability among twin-shared out-of-frame alpha sequences. The abundant beta clonotypes from cord blood had fewer insertions, and memory repertoires had none of this.

TCRdb reprocessed the 5' RACE reads via MiXCR and lists one record per CDR3 protein. The sample consists of about 530,000 distinct CDR3 sequences, around 20% of them appearing once. Everyone who gave samples was a healthy Caucasian. This CDR3 contains 15 residues. V gave up 5 bases and J gave up 0 bases, with 12 bases separating them. CDR1 is SGHRS, CDR2 YFSETQ, per germline. This clonotype showed up many times. What it binds is unknown. These data were also reused for a study on yellow fever vaccine responses in identical twins. That paper states: Reports say the vaccine T cell response in twins looked partly convergent and partly personalized.

The sequence came from a woman younger than 30 in good health. V gene TRBV5-1 combines with J gene TRBJ2-1, with D possibly TRBD1 on 6 matching bases. The sequencing sample was made of CD4+ T cells sorted from blood. In DNA form, the CDR3 reads TGCGCCAGCAGGTCAGGGGATCTCTCCTACAATGAGCAGTTCTTC. Protein sequence: CASRSGDLSYNEQFF.